Given below is one T cell receptor beta chain in context. Antigen unknown. In the PCR, 60 Vbeta and 13 Jbeta primers were used. Authors' analysis steps: Unique TCR beta chains numbered around 80 million in a later analysis, with around 12 million shared. TCRdb keeps only in-frame clones here, not all; method: immunoSEQ multiplex PCR. V, J and clone size reflect that table, while D and trimming were determined from the DNA. This sample yields fewer than 200,000 clones, of which around 79% are seen a single time; roughly 5.8% belongs to the top ten. This sample stems from a study of cytomegalovirus exposure and HLA in healthy donors. Findings of the study overall: Later analysis identified a missense DCLRE1C variant that was linked to TCR beta V- and J-gene trimming.

CDR1 and CDR2 (germline): SEHNR, FQNEAQ (reference sequence). V gave up 4 bases and J gave up 9 bases; unmatched junction bases: 6. The CDR3 sequence is 15 residues long. What was sequenced was PBMCs. The chain is built from TRBV7-9 and TRBJ1-6; 10 bases map to TRBD1. The clonotype comes from a man in his forties or fifties in good health and CMV-seropositive. The CDR3 loop is CASSSGQGLGSPLHF. CDR3 bases: TGTGCCAGCAGCTCGGGACAGGGGTTGGGTTCACCCCTCCACTTT.